The next 9 T cell receptor beta chains were all read from a single sample in a study of spatial heterogeneity in lung cancer. Noted time point: sample taken at primary tumor resection. TCRdb re-analysed the 5' RACE reads in MiXCR, keeping a single row per CDR3 protein. In the table there are some 83,000 distinct CDR3 sequences, 7% to 9% of which are singletons. Here the sequenced sample was PBMCs, taken at surgery. The source of these receptors is a male donor with early-stage non-small cell lung cancer.

This clonotype appeared a few times. The chain has TRBV20-1 and TRBJ1-2; 10 bases match TRBD1. The junction had 12 bases not matched to a gene; V was cut back by 6 bases and J by 8 bases. CDR1 and CDR2 (germline): DFQATT, SNEGSKA (reference sequence). The CDR3 totals 14 residues. CDR3 in amino acids: CSAVDRGRAEGYTF. The CDR3 DNA reads TGCAGTGCCGTAGACAGGGGGCGGGCGGAGGGCTACACCTTC.

The rearrangement uses TRBV9 and TRBJ1-1, with TRBD1 as a possible D gene (5 bases). V was shortened by 3 bases and J by 4 bases, with 10 bases between the two germline ends. CDR1 SGDLS and CDR2 YYNGEE come from the germline V gene. The CDR3 consists of 13 residues. Written as DNA, the CDR3 is TGTGCCAGCAGCGCACAGGTGGGCACTGAAGCTTTCTTT. Its protein is CASSAQVGTEAFF.

This chain links TRBV21-1 with TRBJ2-1; no check of the table's D call, TRBD2, against the DNA was made. TRBV21-1 is designated a pseudogene. The CDR3 runs 20 residues. DNA for the CDR3: TGTGCCAGCAGCAAAGATGCGATTGGGGGACTAGCGGCAAATTACAATGAGCAGTTCTTC. Its translation: CASSKDAIGGLAANYNEQFF.

This clonotype was detected a few times. This chain uses TRBV7-2 with TRBJ2-3, with 7 bases aligning to TRBD2. V lost 4 bases, J lost 2 bases, and 9 bases stayed unmatched. Germline CDR1 reads SGHTA; CDR2 reads FQGNSA. The CDR3 is 16 amino acids. The CDR3 here is CASSSPGLPSTDTQYF. The CDR3 nucleotides read TGTGCCAGCAGCTCCCCGGGACTACCTTCCACAGATACGCAGTATTTT.

This clonotype showed up many times. The gene calls are TRBV7-9 and TRBJ1-2; weak D call: TRBD1 (5 bases). The CDR3 extends over 11 amino acids. Germline CDR1 and CDR2: SEHNR and FQNEAQ (reference sequence). Trimming removed 5 bases at V and 8 bases at J, with 9 bases between. CDR3: CASSPGTGYTF. The CDR3 region has the DNA TGTGCCAGCAGCCCCGGGACCGGCTACACCTTC.

V usage is TRBV27 and J usage is TRBJ2-1, with 10 bases aligning to TRBD2. V lost 4 bases, J lost 8 bases, and 8 bases stayed unmatched. In germline, CDR1 is MNHEY, CDR2 SMNVEV (reference sequence). The CDR3 totals 15 residues. CDR3 region: CASSSASGRKDEQFF. DNA of the CDR3: TGTGCCAGCAGTTCGGCTAGCGGGAGAAAGGATGAGCAGTTCTTC.

This clonotype occurred many times. V usage is TRBV7-2 and J usage is TRBJ2-5; D is ambiguous. Trimming removed 1 base at V and 0 bases at J, with 3 bases between. Germline V gene data show CDR1 as SGHTA and CDR2 as FQGNSA. The CDR3 extends over 13 amino acids. The CDR3 coding sequence is TGTGCCAGCAGCTTAGACTACCAAGAGACCCAGTACTTC. Encoded protein: CASSLDYQETQYF.

This chain joins TRBV7-3 and TRBJ2-3; tentative D call: TRBD1 (5 bases). Germline values: CDR1 SGHTA, CDR2 FQGTGA. The CDR3 sequence is 14 residues long. V was trimmed by 1 base and J by 6 bases, leaving 11 bases between them. The DNA for the CDR3 is TGTGCCAGCAGCTTAATGGGGCCAAGCGATACGCAGTATTTT. Protein: CASSLMGPSDTQYF.

Many counts were recorded for this clonotype. The J gene is TRBJ2-3, the V gene TRBV9; 8 bases map to TRBD1. V lost 3 bases, J lost 6 bases, and 6 bases stayed unmatched. CDR1 is SGDLS and CDR2 is YYNGEE in the germline V gene. The CDR3 extends over 14 amino acids. The CDR3 loop reads CASSDRGKFDTQYF. For the CDR3, the DNA is TGTGCCAGCAGCGACAGGGGGAAGTTTGATACGCAGTATTTT.